This T cell receptor (beta chain) was obtained from a study of regulatory T cells in long-lasting Graves disease. Relying on iRepertoire HTBI primers and Arm-PCR of CDR3 regions, the team built TCR beta libraries. TCRdb re-called the multiplex PCR reads through MiXCR, storing one row per CDR3 protein. The sample shows 650,000 to 850,000 distinct CDR3 sequences, approximately 31% of them seen only once. The germline V gene has CDR1 SNHLY and CDR2 FYNNEI. The CDR3 extends over 15 amino acids. V was clipped by 2 bases and J by 6 bases; unmatched bases: 3. The time point is: persistent/refractory GD, antithyroid drugs over 5 years with positive TRAb. Construction of the TCR library relied on RNA isolated from PBMCs.

V usage is TRBV2 and J usage is TRBJ2-2; 10 positions match TRBD2. This material consisted of peripheral blood mononuclear cells (PBMCs), taken when the disease was refractory, from a patient treated with antithyroid drugs. The origin of this receptor is a female donor with Graves disease. The CDR3 DNA is TGTGCCAGCAGTGAACTAGCGGGAGTAGCCGGGGAGCTGTTTTTT. It is translated as CASSELAGVAGELFF.